This entry describes one T cell receptor (beta chain). The antigen is unknown. The data were taken from a study of cytomegalovirus exposure and HLA in healthy donors. Study summary: Researchers found that roughly 81% of about 400 genotyped donors fell within the Caucasian-associated ancestry cluster. Whole-study results and caveats: Reports state that TCR beta sequences accurately predicted most subjects' HLA-A and HLA-B alleles. An analysis that was carried out later associated 16,000 or so TCR beta sequences with HLA alleles at 0.05 false discovery rate.

Trimming shortened V by 4 bases and J by 8 bases, and 14 bases separated the two germline ends. This CDR3 has 12 residues. CDR1 is GTSNPN, CDR2 SVGIG, per germline (reference sequence). The PCR made use of 60 Vbeta and 13 Jbeta primers. Some clones are missing from TCRdb's copy, which holds only in-frame ones; the method was immunoSEQ multiplex PCR. The sample holds about 140,000 clones; roughly four fifths are singletons and the top ten take approximately 10%. The receptor was derived from a woman aged 45-65 years in good health and CMV-seropositive. The sample comprised PBMCs. The J gene is TRBJ1-2, the V gene TRBV30; D unresolved. The CDR3 here is CAWMAGRFGYTF. CDR3 nucleotide sequence: TGTGCCTGGATGGCGGGGAGGTTCGGCTACACCTTC.